This T cell receptor beta chain is drawn from a study of blood T cell repertoires in COVID-19. Across the whole study: The United States, Italy and Spain were the sources of the acute and convalescent COVID-19 samples. Sources were T cells, B-cell-depleted T cells, or PBMCs; the material itself was cDNA or gDNA.

As processed by the authors: Estimation of nucleated cell counts was performed using reference gene primer amplification. Measured with immunoSEQ multiplex PCR; TCRdb has only the in-frame clones, and not every one. V and J calls and clone size are given by that table; D and trimming were obtained from the DNA. The table includes over 65,000 clones, 80% detected once. With 7 bases removed from V and 1 base from J, the gap between germline ends came to 11 bases. From germline, CDR1 is SQVTM and CDR2 ANQGSEA. This CDR3 is 13 amino acids long. The specimen sequenced was peripheral blood. V and J are TRBV29-1 and TRBJ1-3; D not certain. The receptor's source is a woman aged 40 to 50 with active or convalescent COVID-19. CDR3 nucleotide sequence: TGCAGCGCCCTCGGAGAGTCTGGAAACACCATATATTTT. Translation: CSALGESGNTIYF. Looking up the rest from reference TRBV29-1 and TRBJ1-3 gives the full variable domain: SAVISQKPSRDICQRGTSLTIQCQVDSQVTMMFWYRQQPGQSLTLIATANQGSEATYESGFVIDKFPISRPNLTFSTLTVSNMSPEDSSIYLCSALGESGNTIYFGEGSWLTVV.